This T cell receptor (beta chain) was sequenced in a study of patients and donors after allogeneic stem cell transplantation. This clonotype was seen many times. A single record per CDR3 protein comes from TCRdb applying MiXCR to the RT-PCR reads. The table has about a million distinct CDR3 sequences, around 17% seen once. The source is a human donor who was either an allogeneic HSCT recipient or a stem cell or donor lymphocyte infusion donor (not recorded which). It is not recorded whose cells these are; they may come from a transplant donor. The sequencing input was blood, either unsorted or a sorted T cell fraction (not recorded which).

The chain's CDR3 is CSSGLANTQYF. Written as DNA, the CDR3 is TGCAGCTCGGGACTTGCAAATACGCAGTATTTT. This chain uses TRBV29-1 with TRBJ2-3, with a tentative D call TRBD2 (6 bases). CDR3 length: 11 residues. Per the germline V gene, CDR1 is SQVTM and CDR2 is ANQGSEA. V was shortened by 8 bases and J by 7 bases, with 13 bases between the two germline ends.